The 20 T cell receptor beta chains reported below all come from one sample, sequenced in a study of T cell repertoires in cytomegalovirus infection. For these receptors, no antigen is known. One entry per CDR3 protein, called by TCRdb with MiXCR from the reads. The table lists about 770,000 distinct CDR3 sequences, approximately 32% of them singletons, with 10% to 15% in the top ten. The sample was cultured CD8+ T cells from PBMCs, taken from culture after CMV antigen stimulation. The receptors come from a human donor in good health (CMV status not recorded). Some clones in this sample may be carry-over from other donors' samples.

The V gene is TRBV4-3, the J gene TRBJ1-2; D unresolved. This CDR3 contains 15 residues. The germline V gene has CDR1 LGHNA and CDR2 YSLEER. Trimming shortened V by 0 bases and J by 7 bases, and 15 bases separated the two germline ends. CDR3 DNA: TGCGCCAGCAGCCAAGAGGCTACCGGGCTGGGTGGCTACACCTTC. Amino acids: CASSQEATGLGGYTF.

This clonotype was observed a handful of times. The chain couples TRBV7-6 to TRBJ2-1; TRBD2 matches 14 bases. The V segment lost 2 bases and the J segment 5 bases; nucleotides outside the gene matches: 14. Germline assignment: CDR1 SGHVS and CDR2 FNYEAQ. The CDR3 is 20 amino acids. CDR3 residues: CASSLLPGLAGGRLDNEQFF. The CDR3 coding sequence is TGTGCCAGCAGCTTATTACCCGGACTAGCGGGGGGCCGCCTAGACAATGAGCAGTTCTTC.

Only a few counts were recorded for this clonotype. The genes are TRBV6-1 and TRBJ2-1; TRBD1 matches at 7 bases. The CDR3 extends over 15 amino acids. The germline CDR1 and CDR2 sequences are MNHNS and SASEGT. V dropped 1 base and J dropped 2; count of bases not matched to a gene: 2. CDR3 sequence (DNA): TGTGCCAGCAGTGAAGGACAGGGACCCTACAATGAGCAGTTCTTC. Translation gives CASSEGQGPYNEQFF.

The sample holds a few counts of this clonotype. CDR3 sequence reads: CASSSLVTF. CDR3 DNA sequence: TGTGCCAGCAGCTCTTTGGTAACCTTC. The chain is built from TRBV7-9 and TRBJ1-2, with D unresolved. This CDR3 spans 9 amino acids. The germline gives CDR1 SEHNR, CDR2 FQNEAQ (reference sequence). The V gene lost 4 bases and the J gene lost 14 bases, with 8 bases spanning the gap.

The V call is TRBV19, the J call TRBJ1-1, with a possible D match to TRBD1 (6 bases). Trimming took 3 bases from V and 4 from J, leaving 12 bases between them. This CDR3 comprises 14 residues. Germline lookup yields CDR1 LNHDA and CDR2 SQIVND (reference sequence). The CDR3 region has the DNA TGTGCCAGTAGTATCCTAGGGGGTGGCACTGAAGCTTTCTTT. The encoded protein is CASSILGGGTEAFF.

The V and J genes are TRBV4-3 and TRBJ1-5; D perhaps matches TRBD1 (5 bases). The germline V gene encodes CDR1 LGHNA and CDR2 YSLEER. V gave up 0 bases and J gave up 7 bases, with 19 bases separating them. This CDR3 is built from 17 residues. DNA of the CDR3: TGCGCCAGCAGCCAAGATCGGGAGGGGCAGGGCACCCAGCCCCAGCATTTT. It encodes CASSQDREGQGTQPQHF.

V gene TRBV28 combines with J gene TRBJ1-1, with 8 bases aligning to TRBD1. V lost 4 bases to trimming and J lost 0 bases; unmatched junction nucleotides: 19. Germline CDR1 is MDHEN and CDR2 is SYDVKM. This CDR3 comprises 20 residues. The CDR3 sequence: CASSSDRDAIKPYMNTEAFF. CDR3 coding DNA: TGTGCCAGCAGTTCGGACAGGGATGCCATCAAACCTTATATGAACACTGAAGCTTTCTTT.

The chain is built from TRBV4-2 and TRBJ1-3, with D unresolved. Germline V gene lookup returns CDR1 LGHNA and CDR2 YNFKEQ. V gave up 1 base and J gave up 16 bases, with 14 bases separating them. CDR3 length equals 12 residues. The CDR3 DNA is TGTGCCAGCAGCCAAGTTGGCGAGATCACTTATTTT. It encodes CASSQVGEITYF.

This clonotype was counted at least ten times. The CDR3 DNA follows: TGTGCCAGCAGTCCGCCGGAGTTAAATCAGCCCCAGCATTTT. This encodes CASSPPELNQPQHF. The J gene is TRBJ1-5, the V gene TRBV12-3 or TRBV12-4; D gene ambiguous. Trimming cost V 5 bases and J 4 bases, with 12 bases left between them. The CDR3 length is 14 residues.

This clonotype was detected a few times. The chain employs TRBV6-5 and TRBJ1-1; D remains ambiguous. The V end lost 2 bases, the J end lost 7 bases, and 8 bases lay between the germline ends. The length of the CDR3 is 12 residues. CDR1 is MNHEY, CDR2 SVGAGI, per germline. As DNA, the CDR3 is TGTGCCAGCAGTTACGTTGGCCGTGAAGCTTTCTTT. Translating gives CASSYVGREAFF.

The V gene is TRBV6-2 or TRBV6-3, the J gene TRBJ2-4; D may match TRBD1 or TRBD2 (6 bases each). The germline V gene has CDR1 MNHEY and CDR2 SVGEGT. The CDR3 covers 15 residues. V was cut by 2 bases and J by 1 base, with 9 bases left in between. In nucleotides, the CDR3 is TGTGCCAGCAGTTACGGGGGGCTGGCCAAAAACATTCAGTACTTC. This gives the protein CASSYGGLAKNIQYF.

This clonotype was counted a few times. This chain links TRBV10-1 with TRBJ2-2, with D hard to call. CDR3 size: 14 residues. Germline CDR1 reads WNHNN; CDR2 reads SYGVQD (reference sequence). V was cut by 7 bases and J by 4 bases, with 13 bases left in between. The CDR3 protein is CASTHVRSTGELFF. DNA for the CDR3: TGCGCCAGCACCCACGTTCGGAGCACCGGGGAGCTGTTTTTT.

V usage is TRBV12-3 or TRBV12-4 and J usage is TRBJ1-1; D perhaps matches TRBD1 (5 bases). Trimming removed 2 bases from V and 3 bases from J, with 10 bases in between. The CDR3 consists of 14 residues. CDR3 DNA sequence: TGTGCCAGCAGTTTAAACCAGGGAGACACTGAAGCTTTCTTT. Translated: CASSLNQGDTEAFF.

V usage is TRBV27 and J usage is TRBJ1-1; D unclear. CDR3 size: 14 residues. V lost 0 bases and J 7 bases, leaving 12 bases between the germline ends. Germline V gives CDR1 MNHEY, CDR2 SMNVEV (reference sequence). This CDR3 reads CASSLSSTRGEAFF. The CDR3 DNA reads TGTGCCAGCAGTTTATCGAGTACCCGGGGTGAAGCTTTCTTT.

This clonotype was detected ten times or more. The chain has TRBV2 and TRBJ1-1, with TRBD1 as a possible D gene (5 bases). The CDR3 loop spans 16 amino acids. Germline V gives CDR1 SNHLY, CDR2 FYNNEI. V gave up 10 bases and J gave up 1 base, with 22 bases separating them. In nucleotides, the CDR3 is TGTGCCACCAGCCTAGACAGAACGAGGGGGAACACTGAAGCTTTCTTT. It translates to CATSLDRTRGNTEAFF.

The chain uses TRBV9 and TRBJ2-3; D is undetermined. This CDR3 contains 14 residues. Deletions cut 3 bases from V and 2 bases from J, with 10 bases between. CDR1 is SGDLS, CDR2 YYNGEE, per germline. In nucleotides, the CDR3 is TGTGCCAGCAGCGCAGGAATGAACACAGATACGCAGTATTTT. Amino acids: CASSAGMNTDTQYF.

The chain couples TRBV4-3 to TRBJ2-3, with TRBD2 identical over 8 bases. CDR1 is LGHNA, CDR2 YSLEER, per germline. This CDR3 region has 16 residues. The V gene end was trimmed by 4 bases and the J gene end by 3 bases; junction bases not matched to a gene: 9. The CDR3 protein is CASSPSGGDGTDTQYF. The CDR3 DNA reads as TGCGCCAGCAGCCCTTCGGGGGGGGATGGTACAGATACGCAGTATTTT.

Ten or more counts support this clonotype. The chain is built from TRBV24-1 and TRBJ2-3, with 8 bases fitting TRBD1. V trimming: 4 bases; J trimming: 2 bases; junction bases outside the gene matches: 16. Per germline, CDR1 KGHDR and CDR2 SFDVKD. The CDR3 extends over 19 amino acids. DNA for the CDR3: TGTGCCACCAGTGAAGGTCTTGTCTTGGACAGGGACCACACAGATACGCAGTATTTT. It is translated as CATSEGLVLDRDHTDTQYF.

This rearrangement joins TRBV18 to TRBJ1-1; perhaps TRBD1 as D (5 bases). The CDR3 totals 14 residues. The V end was cut by 6 bases, the J end by 4 bases, with 15 bases between. The germline gives CDR1 KGHSH, CDR2 LQKENI. The CDR3 region is CASSTGGGGTEAFF. DNA of the CDR3: TGTGCCAGCTCTACCGGCGGGGGTGGCACTGAAGCTTTCTTT.

With regard to this clonotype: This may be a read error, as it is one base from a much larger clone. The chain carries TRBV7-2 and TRBJ2-7; 9 bases agree with TRBD1. Germline V gives CDR1 SGHTA, CDR2 FQGNSA. CDR3 length equals 14 residues. The CDR3 nucleotides read TGTGCCAGCGGCTTAGGGACAGGGACCTACGAGCAGTACGTC. Its protein is CASGLGTGTYEQYV.